This record concerns one T cell receptor beta chain sequence. The table came from immunoSEQ multiplex PCR; TCRdb's copy has only in-frame clones and leaves some out. Of some 91,000 clones listed, 90% are singletons. This entry is derived from a study of blood T cell repertoires in COVID-19. Overall study: Material from acute and convalescent COVID-19 was sourced from the United States, Italy and Spain.

The CDR3 spans 14 residues. Between the trimmed V and J ends, which lost 0 bases and 4 bases, there was a span of 9 bases. Germline CDR1 is LNHDA and CDR2 is SQIVND (reference sequence). This chain joins TRBV19 and TRBJ1-1; tentative D call: TRBD1 (5 bases). The sequence came from a man aged 60 to 75 with acute or convalescent COVID-19. The sequencing input was peripheral blood. CDR3 nucleotide sequence: TGTGCCAGTAGTATAGAGGGGCGAATCACTGAAGCTTTCTTT. It is translated as CASSIEGRITEAFF. Based on the CDR3 plus reference TRBV19 and TRBJ1-1, the full variable domain is DGGITQSPKYLFRKEGQNVTLSCEQNLNHDAMYWYRQDPGQGLRLIYYSQIVNDFQKGDIAEGYSVSREKKESFPLTVTSAQKNPTAFYLCASSIEGRITEAFFGQGTRLTVV.